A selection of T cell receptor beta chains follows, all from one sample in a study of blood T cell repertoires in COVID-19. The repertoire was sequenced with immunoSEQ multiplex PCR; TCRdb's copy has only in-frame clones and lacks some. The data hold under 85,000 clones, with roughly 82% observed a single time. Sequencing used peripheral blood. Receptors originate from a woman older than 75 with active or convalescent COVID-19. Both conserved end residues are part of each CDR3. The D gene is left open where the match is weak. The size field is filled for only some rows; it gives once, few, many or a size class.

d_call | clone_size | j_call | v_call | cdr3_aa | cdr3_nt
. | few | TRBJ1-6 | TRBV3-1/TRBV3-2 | CASSQNREIPLHF | TGTGCCAGCAGCCAAAACAGGGAGATACCCCTCCACTTT
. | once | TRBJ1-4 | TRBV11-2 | CASSLEYGTNEKLFF | TGTGCCAGCAGCTTAGAATACGGGACTAATGAAAAACTGTTTTTT
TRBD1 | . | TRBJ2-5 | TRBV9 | CASSPRTGEGYQETQYF | TGTGCCAGCAGCCCCCGGACAGGGGAGGGGTACCAAGAGACCCAGTACTTC
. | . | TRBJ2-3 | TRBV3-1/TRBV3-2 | CASSHEAGGWTDTQYF | TGTGCCAGCAGCCATGAAGCCGGGGGTTGGACAGATACGCAGTATTTT
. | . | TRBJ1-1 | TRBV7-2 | CASSLVSGVAFF | TGTGCCAGCAGCTTAGTATCGGGGGTAGCTTTCTTT
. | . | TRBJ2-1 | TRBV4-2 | CASSQDRGLTSYNEQFF | TGTGCCAGCAGCCAAGATCGGGGGTTAACCTCCTACAATGAGCAGTTCTTC
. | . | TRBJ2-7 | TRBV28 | CASSSAYEQYF | TGTGCCAGCAGCTCTGCCTACGAGCAGTACTTC
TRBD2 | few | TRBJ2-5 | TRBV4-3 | CASSQDLLAGEYTQYF | TGCGCCAGCAGCCAAGATCTACTAGCGGGGGAGTACACCCAGTACTTC
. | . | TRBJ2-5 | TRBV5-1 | CASSLEGGETQYF | TGCGCCAGCAGCTTGGAAGGGGGAGAGACCCAGTACTTC
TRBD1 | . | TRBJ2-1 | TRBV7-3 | CASSRDSSYNEQFF | TGTGCCAGCAGCCGGGACAGCTCTTACAATGAGCAGTTCTTC
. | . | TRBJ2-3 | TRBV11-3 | CASSRGPDTQYF | TGTGCCAGCAGCCGAGGCCCAGATACGCAGTATTTT
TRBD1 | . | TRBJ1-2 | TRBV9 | CASSADGGTGYNYGYTF | TGTGCCAGCAGCGCCGATGGGGGGACAGGTTATAACTATGGCTACACCTTC
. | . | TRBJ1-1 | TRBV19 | CASSILLGGTEAFF | TGTGCCAGTAGTATACTCCTCGGGGGCACTGAAGCTTTCTTT
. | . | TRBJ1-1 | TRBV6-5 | CASSPRAGFERAFF | TGTGCCAGCAGTCCCAGGGCGGGGTTTGAGAGGGCTTTCTTT
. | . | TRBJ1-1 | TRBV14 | CASSQRFTEAFF | TGTGCCAGCAGCCAGAGGTTCACTGAAGCTTTCTTT
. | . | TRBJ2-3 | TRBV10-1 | CASSDSGGDTQYF | TGCGCCAGCAGTGATAGCGGTGGCGATACGCAGTATTTT
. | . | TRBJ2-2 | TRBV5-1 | CASSIEGRTGELFF | TGCGCCAGCTCAATAGAGGGCCGCACCGGGGAGCTGTTTTTT
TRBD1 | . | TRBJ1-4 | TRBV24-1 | CATSDPGQGSEKLFF | TGTGCCACCAGTGATCCGGGACAGGGCTCTGAAAAACTGTTTTTT